The clone carrying this T cell receptor beta chain occurred many times. Its antigen is currently unknown. This sample is part of a study of response to subunit inactivated influenza vaccine. Study results and caveats: T cells newly recruited by each seasonal influenza vaccination are few, the authors suggested.

TCRdb passed the RT-PCR reads through MiXCR, listing each CDR3 protein once. Of 400,000 to 650,000 distinct CDR3 sequences in the sample, 6.5% to 8% are singletons; the top ten hold less than 15%. The sequence was collected from a man between 50 and 75 years old who received an inactivated influenza vaccine. Sample: PBMCs from blood, taken about 23 months after vaccination.

CDR3: CASSLELARIGETQYF. The CDR3, as DNA: TGTGCCAGCAGCTTAGAGCTTGCCCGCATCGGGGAGACCCAGTACTTC. The V call is TRBV7-2, the J call TRBJ2-5, with D unresolved. The CDR3 is made up of 16 amino acids. Germline-derived CDR1 and CDR2 are SGHTA and FQGNSA. Trimming removed 1 base at V and 5 bases at J, with 17 bases between.